The 9 T cell receptor beta chains below were found in one sample sequenced in a study of post-analysis software for immune sequencing data. Findings and caveats of the study: Among five TRBV segments more frequent in patients than controls were TRBV5-6, TRBV5-1 and TRBV20-1.

Antigens of these TCRs are unknown. Unique molecular identifiers were built into the TCR beta cDNA libraries. TCRdb recomputed calls from the PCR reads with MiXCR, one row per CDR3 protein. The sample comprises about 800,000 distinct CDR3 sequences, 25% to 30% of which are singletons, and roughly 0.53% rests with the top ten. The material sequenced was blood. The receptors were gathered from a girl between 10 and 17 years old with multiple sclerosis.

The chain joins TRBV11-3 to TRBJ2-1; TRBD1 or TRBD2 may be the D gene (5 bases each). The germline CDR1 and CDR2 sequences are SGHNT and YENEEA. V lost 5 bases to trimming and J lost 5 bases, with 10 bases between them. This CDR3 is built from 13 residues. The CDR3 loop reads CASSLGANNEQFF. The CDR3 region has the DNA TGTGCCAGCAGCCTCGGGGCCAACAATGAGCAGTTCTTC. Full variable domain (rest looked up from reference TRBV11-3 and TRBJ2-1): EAGVVQSPRYKIIEKKQPVAFWCNPISGHNTLYWYLQNLGQGPELLIRYENEEAVDDSQLPKDRFSAERLKGVDSTLKIQPAELGDSAVYLCASSLGANNEQFFGPGTRLTVL.

V usage is TRBV6-6 and J usage is TRBJ2-4; the D gene is possibly TRBD2 (7 bases). V lost 6 bases and J 2 bases, leaving 17 bases between the germline ends. CDR3 size: 16 residues. Germline V gene lookup returns CDR1 MNHNY and CDR2 SVGAGI (reference sequence). Here the CDR3 DNA reads TGTGCCAGCAGATACGAGGGGGGGAGCCCCAAAAACATTCAGTACTTC. Protein product: CASRYEGGSPKNIQYF.

The J gene is TRBJ2-5, the V gene TRBV5-4; no firm D call. This CDR3 has 16 amino acids. Germline CDR1 SGHNT, CDR2 YYREEE (reference sequence). The V gene lost 0 bases and the J gene lost 1 base, with 13 bases spanning the gap. Here the CDR3 reads CASSLGVYDPQETQYF. CDR3 sequence (DNA): TGTGCCAGCAGCTTGGGTGTTTACGACCCCCAAGAGACCCAGTACTTC.

This clonotype was counted only a few times. The chain recombines TRBV18 with TRBJ1-1; D uncertain. The CDR3 runs 14 residues. Germline lookup yields CDR1 KGHSH and CDR2 LQKENI. The germline V and J ends were trimmed by 1 base and 1 base, with 7 bases remaining between them. As DNA, the CDR3 is TGTGCCAGCTCACCACTGGGATCGAACACTGAAGCTTTCTTT. It is translated as CASSPLGSNTEAFF.

This clonotype was counted between two and nine times. V usage is TRBV5-8 and J usage is TRBJ1-1; no clear D. V lost 6 bases and J 4 bases, leaving 10 bases between the germline ends. The CDR3 has 12 residues. The germline gives CDR1 SGHTS, CDR2 YDEGEE. This CDR3 is CASTRHVTEAFF. The CDR3 DNA sequence: TGTGCCAGCACCCGACACGTCACTGAAGCTTTCTTT. The variable domain in full, completed from reference TRBV5-8 and TRBJ1-1, reads EAGVTQSPTHLIKTRGQQATLRCSPISGHTSVYWYQQALGLGLQFLLWYDEGEERNRGNFPPRFSGRQFPNYSSELNVNALELEDSALYLCASTRHVTEAFFGQGTRLTVV.

This clonotype was seen more than once but under ten times. The genes are TRBV15 and TRBJ2-3, with D unclear. CDR1 LNHNV and CDR2 YYDKDF come from the germline V gene (reference sequence). The CDR3 loop spans 14 amino acids. V was clipped by 4 bases and J by 1 base, with 9 bases between them. The CDR3, as DNA: TGTGCCACCAGCACCCCTGAAGGCACAGATACGCAGTATTTT. It encodes CATSTPEGTDTQYF.

This clonotype was seen more than once but under ten times. The chain is built from TRBV21-1 and TRBJ2-7; the listed D gene, TRBD1, was not tested against the DNA. TRBV21-1 is designated a pseudogene. CDR3 length equals 16 residues. The CDR3 reads CASRRPGSQRFYEQYF. The CDR3 coding sequence is TGTGCCAGCAGAAGGCCGGGATCCCAAAGATTCTACGAGCAGTACTTC.

This clonotype was seen ten or more times. The CDR3 sequence is CASAGLAGPTDTQYF. The CDR3 coding sequence is TGTGCCAGCGCTGGCCTAGCGGGCCCCACAGATACGCAGTATTTT. The V gene is TRBV10-3, the J gene TRBJ2-3; the match to TRBD2 covers 8 bases. The CDR3 covers 15 residues. J lost 2 bases, V lost 10 bases, and 11 bases had no gene match. Per the germline V gene, CDR1 is ENHRY and CDR2 is SYGVKD.

With respect to this clonotype: The junction and the germline gene differ at one end; a read error may be behind it. The chain recombines TRBV20-1 with TRBJ1-1; D possibly corresponds to TRBD1 (5 bases). Germline values: CDR1 DFQATT, CDR2 SNEGSKA (reference sequence). This CDR3 is built from 14 residues. CDR3 in amino acids: CSADKRSGGTEAFF. As DNA, the CDR3 is TGTAGTGCTGACAAGCGGTCCGGGGGGACTGAAGCTTTCTTT.